In its sample, the clone carrying this TCR beta chain was seen a few times. The sample belongs to a study of T-cell reconstitution after alpha-beta-depleted transplantation in children. Trimming removed 6 bases at V and 1 base at J, with 9 bases between. The CDR3 is 13 residues long. The germline gives CDR1 LNHNV, CDR2 YYDKDF (reference sequence). Construction of the TCRbeta library involved unique molecular identifiers. TCRdb re-analysed the PCR reads in MiXCR, keeping a single row per CDR3 protein. The profile shows some 550,000 distinct CDR3 sequences, approximately 20% of them singletons. The rearrangement joins TRBV15 to TRBJ1-1; no firm D call. The source of this sequence is a human donor who donated a stem cell graft to a child with acute lymphoblastic leukemia. The input for sequencing was PBMCs from the stem cell graft donor, taken from the stem cell graft. CDR3 in DNA: TGTGCCACCAGTCAAAGGGCGAACACTGAAGCTTTCTTT. Its translation: CATSQRANTEAFF.